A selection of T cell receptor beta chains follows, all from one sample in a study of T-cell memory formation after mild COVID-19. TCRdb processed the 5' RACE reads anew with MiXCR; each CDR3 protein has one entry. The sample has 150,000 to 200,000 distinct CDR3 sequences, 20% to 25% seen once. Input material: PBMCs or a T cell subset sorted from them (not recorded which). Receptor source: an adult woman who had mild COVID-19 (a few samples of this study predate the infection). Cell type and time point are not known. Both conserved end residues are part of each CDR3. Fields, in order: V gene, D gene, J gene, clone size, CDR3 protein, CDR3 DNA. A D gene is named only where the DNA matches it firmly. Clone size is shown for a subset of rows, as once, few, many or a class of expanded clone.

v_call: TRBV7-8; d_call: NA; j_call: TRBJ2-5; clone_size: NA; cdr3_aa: CASRMGEGVQETQYF; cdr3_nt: TGTGCCAGCAGAATGGGAGAGGGGGTACAAGAGACCCAGTACTTC
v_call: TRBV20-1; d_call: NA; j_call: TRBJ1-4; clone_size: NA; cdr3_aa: CSAKFGIEVFF; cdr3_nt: TGCAGTGCTAAATTCGGGATTGAAGTGTTTTTT
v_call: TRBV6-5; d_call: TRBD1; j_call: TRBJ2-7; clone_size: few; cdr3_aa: CASSLGGFGYEQYF; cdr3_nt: TGTGCCAGCAGCCTAGGGGGCTTTGGCTACGAGCAGTACTTC
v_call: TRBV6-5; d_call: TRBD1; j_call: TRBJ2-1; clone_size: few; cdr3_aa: CASSYRWDRGLVDEQFF; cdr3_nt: TGTGCCAGCAGTTACCGCTGGGACAGGGGGCTTGTGGATGAGCAGTTCTTC
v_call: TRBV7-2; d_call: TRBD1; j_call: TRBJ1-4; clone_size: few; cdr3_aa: CASSLEQGFNEKLFF; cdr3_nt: TGTGCCAGCAGCTTAGAACAGGGGTTTAATGAAAAACTGTTTTTT
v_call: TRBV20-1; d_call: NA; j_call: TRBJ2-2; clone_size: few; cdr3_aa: CSAPLTGELFF; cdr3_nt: TGCAGTGCTCCTTTAACCGGGGAGCTGTTTTTT
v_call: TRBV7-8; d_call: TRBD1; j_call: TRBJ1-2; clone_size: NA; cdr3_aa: CASSLVVWQGGEDGYTF; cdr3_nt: TGTGCCAGCAGCTTAGTTGTCTGGCAGGGGGGAGAGGATGGCTACACCTTC
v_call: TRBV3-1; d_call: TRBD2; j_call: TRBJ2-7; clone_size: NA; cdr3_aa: CASSASQGLALHEQYF; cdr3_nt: TGTGCCAGCAGCGCCTCCCAGGGACTAGCTCTCCACGAGCAGTACTTC
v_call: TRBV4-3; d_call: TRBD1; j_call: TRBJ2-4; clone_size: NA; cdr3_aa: CASSQGQGADIQYF; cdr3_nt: TGCGCCAGCAGCCAAGGACAGGGGGCGGACATTCAGTACTTC
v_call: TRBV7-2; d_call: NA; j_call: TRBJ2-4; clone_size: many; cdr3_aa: CASSSYGGDIQYF; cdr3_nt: TGTGCCAGCAGTTCCTATGGGGGCGACATTCAGTACTTC
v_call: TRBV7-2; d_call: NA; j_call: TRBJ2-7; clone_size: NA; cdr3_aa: CASSPPGRSYEQYF; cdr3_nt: TGTGCCAGCAGCCCTCCGGGACGTTCCTACGAGCAGTACTTC
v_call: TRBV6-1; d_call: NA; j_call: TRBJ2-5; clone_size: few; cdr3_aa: CASSEVHIETQYF; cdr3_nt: TGTGCCAGCAGTGAAGTTCATATAGAGACCCAGTACTTC
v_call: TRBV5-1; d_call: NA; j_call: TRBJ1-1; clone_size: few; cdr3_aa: CASSLVGLPPTEAFF; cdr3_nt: TGCGCCAGCAGCTTGGTCGGACTACCCCCCACTGAAGCTTTCTTT
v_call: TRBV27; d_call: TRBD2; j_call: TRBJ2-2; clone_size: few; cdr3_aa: CASSFLAGVGTGELFF; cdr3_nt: TGTGCCAGCAGTTTTCTTGCGGGAGTTGGGACCGGGGAGCTGTTTTTT
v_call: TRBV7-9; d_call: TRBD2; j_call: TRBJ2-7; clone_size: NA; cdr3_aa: CASSLSSGPYEQYF; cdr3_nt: TGTGCCAGCAGCTTATCTAGCGGTCCTTACGAGCAGTACTTC
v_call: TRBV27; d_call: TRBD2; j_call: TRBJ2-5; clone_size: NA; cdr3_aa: CASGAGGETQYF; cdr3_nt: TGTGCCAGCGGGGCGGGGGGAGAGACCCAGTACTTC
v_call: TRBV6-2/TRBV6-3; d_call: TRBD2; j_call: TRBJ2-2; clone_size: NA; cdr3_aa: CASSFPTSGSTGELFF; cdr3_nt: TGTGCCAGCAGTTTCCCGACTAGCGGGAGTACCGGGGAGCTGTTTTTT
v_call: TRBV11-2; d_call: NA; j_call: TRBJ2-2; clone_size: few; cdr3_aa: CASSLWGDTGELFF; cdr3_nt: TGTGCCAGCAGCTTATGGGGGGACACCGGGGAGCTGTTTTTT
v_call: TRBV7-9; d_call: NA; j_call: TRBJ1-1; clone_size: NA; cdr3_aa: CASSPGATEAFF; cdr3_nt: TGTGCCAGCAGTCCAGGGGCCACTGAAGCTTTCTTT
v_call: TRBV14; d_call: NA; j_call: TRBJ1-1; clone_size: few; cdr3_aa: CASSPLGGYTEAFF; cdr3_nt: TGTGCCAGCAGCCCCCTGGGGGGTTACACTGAAGCTTTCTTT
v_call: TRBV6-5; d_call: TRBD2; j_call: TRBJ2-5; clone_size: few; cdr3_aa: CASRPWTSGVKETQYF; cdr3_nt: TGTGCCAGCAGGCCATGGACTAGCGGGGTAAAGGAGACCCAGTACTTC
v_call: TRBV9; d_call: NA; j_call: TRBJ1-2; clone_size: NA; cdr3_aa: CASSAGPGDNGYTF; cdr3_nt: TGTGCCAGCAGCGCTGGGCCGGGGGACAATGGCTACACCTTC
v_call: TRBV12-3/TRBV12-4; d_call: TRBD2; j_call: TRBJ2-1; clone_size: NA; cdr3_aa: CASIIAGRYNEQFF; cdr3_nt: TGTGCCAGCATCATAGCGGGGAGGTACAATGAGCAGTTCTTC
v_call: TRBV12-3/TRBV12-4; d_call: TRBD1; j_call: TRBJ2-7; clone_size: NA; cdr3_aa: CAISVTGEEQYF; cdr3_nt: TGTGCCATCTCGGTCACAGGGGAAGAGCAGTACTTC
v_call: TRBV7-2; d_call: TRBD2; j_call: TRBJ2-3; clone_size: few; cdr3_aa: CASSPTSGSLDTQYF; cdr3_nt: TGTGCCAGCAGCCCGACTAGCGGGAGCTTAGATACGCAGTATTTT
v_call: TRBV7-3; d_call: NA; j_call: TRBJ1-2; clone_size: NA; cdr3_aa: CASSLYGGEGYTF; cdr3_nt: TGTGCCAGCAGCTTATACGGGGGTGAAGGCTACACCTTC
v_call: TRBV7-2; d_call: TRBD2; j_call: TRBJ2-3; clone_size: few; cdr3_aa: CASSLEVGGGTDTQYF; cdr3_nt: TGTGCCAGCAGCTTAGAGGTCGGGGGGGGCACAGATACGCAGTATTTT
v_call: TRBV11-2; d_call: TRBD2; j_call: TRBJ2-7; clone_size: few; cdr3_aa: CASSLGRLAGGLGYEQYF; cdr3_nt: TGTGCCAGCAGCTTAGGCCGACTAGCGGGAGGGCTCGGCTACGAGCAGTACTTC
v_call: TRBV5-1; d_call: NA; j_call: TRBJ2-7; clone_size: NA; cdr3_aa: CASSLLTSSRGTYEQYF; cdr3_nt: TGCGCCAGCAGCTTGCTTACATCCAGTCGAGGAACCTACGAGCAGTACTTC
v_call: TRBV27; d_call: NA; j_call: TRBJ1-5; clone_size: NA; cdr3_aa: CASSFGGGGNQPQHF; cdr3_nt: TGTGCCAGCAGTTTTGGAGGGGGAGGCAATCAGCCCCAGCATTTT
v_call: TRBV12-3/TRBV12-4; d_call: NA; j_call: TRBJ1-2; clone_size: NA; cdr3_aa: CASRSDSRPYGYTF; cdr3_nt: TGTGCCAGCAGGTCGGACAGCAGACCCTATGGCTACACCTTC
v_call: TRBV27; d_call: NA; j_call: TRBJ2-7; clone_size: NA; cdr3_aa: CASSLSGPPYEQYF; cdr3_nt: TGTGCCAGCAGTTTATCGGGCCCCCCATACGAGCAGTACTTC
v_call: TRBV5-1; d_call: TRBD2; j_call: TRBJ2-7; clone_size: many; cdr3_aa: CASSLESSGAYEQYF; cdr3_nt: TGCGCCAGCAGCTTGGAGTCTAGCGGCGCCTACGAGCAGTACTTC